This TCR beta chain came from a study of T cell responses to AZD1222 COVID-19 vaccine. Study-level background: Recipients boosted at about 4 weeks or about 12 weeks are pooled.

General study results and limits: Close to half of all spike-specific TCRs reportedly target regions of the variants that are unmutated.

In the case of this clone: The antigen remains unidentified.

The CDR3 has 14 amino acids. Per the germline V gene, CDR1 is ENHRY and CDR2 is SYGVKD. V was shortened by 11 bases and J by 0 bases, with 14 bases between the two germline ends. Sequenced by immunoSEQ multiplex PCR; TCRdb stores in-frame clones only, minus some. The sample records 90,000 to 150,000 clones, 86% being singletons. The sequencing used peripheral blood, collected on day 0 of AZD1222 vaccination. The receptor was derived from an adult in good health. The rearrangement links TRBV10-3 to TRBJ1-5; possible D gene TRBD1, 6 bases. The DNA of the CDR3 is TGTGCCTCCCGGACAGACAATAGCAATCAGCCCCAGCATTTT. It encodes CASRTDNSNQPQHF.